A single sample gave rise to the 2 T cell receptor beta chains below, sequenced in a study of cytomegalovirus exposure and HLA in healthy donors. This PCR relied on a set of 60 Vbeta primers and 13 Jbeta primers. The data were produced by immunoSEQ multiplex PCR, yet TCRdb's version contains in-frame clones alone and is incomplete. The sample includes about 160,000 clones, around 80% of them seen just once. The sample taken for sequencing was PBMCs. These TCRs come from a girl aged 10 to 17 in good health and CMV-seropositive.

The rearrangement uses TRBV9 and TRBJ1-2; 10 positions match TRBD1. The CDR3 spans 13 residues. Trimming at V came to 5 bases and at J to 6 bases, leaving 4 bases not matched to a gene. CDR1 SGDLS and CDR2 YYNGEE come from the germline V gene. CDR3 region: CASSRQGADGYTF. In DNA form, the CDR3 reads TGTGCCAGCAGTCGACAGGGGGCTGATGGCTACACCTTC. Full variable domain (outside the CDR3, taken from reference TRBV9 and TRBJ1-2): DSGVTQTPKHLITATGQRVTLRCSPRSGDLSVYWYQQSLDQGLQFLIQYYNGEERAKGNILERFSAQQFPDLHSELNLSSLELGDSALYFCASSRQGADGYTFGSGTRLTVV.

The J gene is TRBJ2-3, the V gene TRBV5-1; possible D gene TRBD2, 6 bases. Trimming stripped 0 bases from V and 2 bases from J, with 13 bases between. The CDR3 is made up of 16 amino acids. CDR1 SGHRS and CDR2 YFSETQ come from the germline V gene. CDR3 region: CASSLAVRGTTDTQYF. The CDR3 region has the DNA TGCGCCAGCAGCTTGGCCGTGCGGGGCACCACAGATACGCAGTATTTT.